Described below is a single T cell receptor (beta chain) sequence and its context. The source of the sample is a study of T cells expressing NK-cell markers. One entry per CDR3 protein, without DNA, is what TCRdb gives after re-calling the 5' RACE reads. The sample features around 280,000 distinct CDR3 sequences, with about 0.39% in its top ten. Sequencing used blood T cells: a sorted CD56 or NKG2C T cell subset, CD4+ or CD8+ T cells, or bulk PBMC T cells (not recorded which). The TCR sequence derives from a young man in good health.

The CDR3 loop reads CSVTTGTGVETQYF. The V and J genes are TRBV29-1 and TRBJ2-5; no DNA is available, so the TRBD1 call from TCRdb remains unchecked. Per the germline V gene, CDR1 is SQVTM and CDR2 is ANQGSEA. This CDR3 has 14 amino acids. The full variable domain, with the rest looked up from reference TRBV29-1 and TRBJ2-5, is SAVISQKPSRDICQRGTSLTIQCQVDSQVTMMFWYRQQPGQSLTLIATANQGSEATYESGFVIDKFPISRPNLTFSTLTVSNMSPEDSSIYLCSVTTGTGVETQYFGPGTRLLVL.